The rows below give T cell receptor beta chains drawn from one sample of a study of T cell responses to AZD1222 COVID-19 vaccine. Some clones are missing from TCRdb's copy, which holds only in-frame ones; the method was immunoSEQ multiplex PCR. The sample shows some 84,000 clones, around 90% of them seen only once. Here the sequenced sample was peripheral blood, taken 28 days after the second AZD1222 dose. The source is an adult who received the AZD1222 COVID-19 vaccine. Each CDR3 is given with its conserved first and last residue. A D gene is named only where the DNA matches it firmly. Clone size is not always given. Where it is, it says once, few, many or a class for expanded clones.

clone_size | j_call | d_call | v_call | cdr3_aa | cdr3_nt
- | TRBJ1-5 | TRBD1 | TRBV29-1 | CSVGVTGSHSNQPQHF | TGCAGCGTTGGGGTGACAGGGAGCCATAGCAATCAGCCCCAGCATTTT
- | TRBJ1-5 | - | TRBV28 | CASNLGAAEPQHF | TGTGCCAGCAACCTCGGGGCCGCTGAGCCCCAGCATTTT
- | TRBJ2-7 | - | TRBV7-2 | CASSLAVGRSLYEQYF | TGTGCCAGCAGCTTAGCTGTTGGACGCAGCCTCTACGAGCAGTACTTC
- | TRBJ1-2 | TRBD1 | TRBV24-1 | CATSDPGTGDTYGYTF | TGTGCCACCAGTGATCCCGGGACAGGGGACACCTATGGCTACACCTTC
- | TRBJ1-5 | TRBD1 | TRBV28 | CASSSGQGGNQPQHF | TGTGCCAGCAGTTCAGGACAGGGGGGGAATCAGCCCCAGCATTTT
- | TRBJ1-2 | - | TRBV6-1 | CATRKSANYGYTF | TGTGCCACCCGTAAGAGCGCTAACTATGGCTACACCTTC
once | TRBJ2-3 | - | TRBV19 | CASSIKRNTYTDTQYF | TGTGCCAGTAGTATAAAACGAAATACTTACACAGATACGCAGTATTTT
- | TRBJ1-2 | - | TRBV7-2 | CASRPPSGGLGYTF | TGTGCCAGCAGGCCCCCAAGCGGGGGGCTTGGCTACACCTTC
- | TRBJ2-2 | - | TRBV2 | CATRKGGAYGELFF | TGTGCCACCCGAAAGGGGGGGGCCTACGGGGAGCTGTTTTTT
- | TRBJ1-4 | - | TRBV4-3 | CASSQEGLPGGGEKLFF | TGCGCCAGCAGCCAAGAAGGTCTACCCGGGGGAGGCGAAAAACTGTTTTTT
- | TRBJ2-7 | - | TRBV11-3 | CASSLGGASYEQYF | TGTGCCAGCAGCTTAGGGGGCGCTTCCTACGAGCAGTACTTC
- | TRBJ1-6 | - | TRBV11-3 | CASSLHGGTNSPLHF | TGTGCCAGCAGCTTACACGGGGGTACGAATTCACCCCTCCACTTT